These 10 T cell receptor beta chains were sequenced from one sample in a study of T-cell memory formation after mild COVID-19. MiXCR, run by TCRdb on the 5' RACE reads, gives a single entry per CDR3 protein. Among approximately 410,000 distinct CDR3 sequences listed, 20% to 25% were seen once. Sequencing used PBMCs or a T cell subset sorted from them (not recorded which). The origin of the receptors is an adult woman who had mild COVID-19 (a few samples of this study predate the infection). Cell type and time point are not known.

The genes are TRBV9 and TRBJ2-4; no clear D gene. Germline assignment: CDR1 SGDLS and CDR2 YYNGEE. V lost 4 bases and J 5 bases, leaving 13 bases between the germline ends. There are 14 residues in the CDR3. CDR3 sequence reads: CASSPLGGENIQYF. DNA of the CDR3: TGTGCCAGCAGCCCCCTTGGTGGGGAAAACATTCAGTACTTC. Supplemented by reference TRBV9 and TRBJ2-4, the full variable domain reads DSGVTQTPKHLITATGQRVTLRCSPRSGDLSVYWYQQSLDQGLQFLIQYYNGEERAKGNILERFSAQQFPDLHSELNLSSLELGDSALYFCASSPLGGENIQYFGAGTRLSVL.

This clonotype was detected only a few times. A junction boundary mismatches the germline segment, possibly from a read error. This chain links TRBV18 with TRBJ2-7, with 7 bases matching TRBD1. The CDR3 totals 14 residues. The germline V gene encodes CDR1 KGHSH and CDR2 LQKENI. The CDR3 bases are TGTGTCAGCTCACCCAGGACAGGCTCCTACGAGCAGTACTTC. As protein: CVSSPRTGSYEQYF.

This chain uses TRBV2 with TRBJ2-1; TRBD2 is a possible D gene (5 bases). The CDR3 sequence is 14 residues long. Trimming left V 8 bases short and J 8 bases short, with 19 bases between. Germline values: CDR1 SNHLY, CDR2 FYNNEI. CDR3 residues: CASGESPIQDEQFF. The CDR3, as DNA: TGTGCCAGCGGGGAGAGCCCAATTCAGGATGAGCAGTTCTTC.

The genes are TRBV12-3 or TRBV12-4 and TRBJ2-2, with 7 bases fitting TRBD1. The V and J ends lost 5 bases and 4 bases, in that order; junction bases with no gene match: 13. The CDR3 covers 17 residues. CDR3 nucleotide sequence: TGTGCCAGCAGTGTATACCTGACAGGGCCATTCACCGGGGAGCTGTTTTTT. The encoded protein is CASSVYLTGPFTGELFF.

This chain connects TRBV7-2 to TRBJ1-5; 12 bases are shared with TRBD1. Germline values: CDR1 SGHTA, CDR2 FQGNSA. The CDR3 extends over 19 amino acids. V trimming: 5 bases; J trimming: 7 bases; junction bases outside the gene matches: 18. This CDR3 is CASSLQLRGQGALWQPQHF. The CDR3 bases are TGTGCCAGCAGCCTCCAACTCCGGGGACAGGGGGCGTTATGGCAGCCCCAGCATTTT.

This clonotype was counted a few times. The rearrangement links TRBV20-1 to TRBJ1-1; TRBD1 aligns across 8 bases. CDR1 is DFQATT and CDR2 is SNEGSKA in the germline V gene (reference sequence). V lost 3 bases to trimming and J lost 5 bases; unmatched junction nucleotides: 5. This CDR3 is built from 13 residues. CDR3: CSASRGRGTEAFF. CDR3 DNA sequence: TGCAGTGCTAGCAGGGGGCGCGGGACTGAAGCTTTCTTT.

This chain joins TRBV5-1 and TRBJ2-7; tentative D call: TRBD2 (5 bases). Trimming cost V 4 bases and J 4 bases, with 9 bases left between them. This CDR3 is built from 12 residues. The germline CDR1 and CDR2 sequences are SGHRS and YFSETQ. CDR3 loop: CASSPDYYEQYF. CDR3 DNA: TGCGCCAGCAGCCCAGACTATTACGAGCAGTACTTC.

CDR3 in DNA: TGTGCCAGCAGCCAATCCGACAGCTACTACGAGCAGTACTTC. It specifies CASSQSDSYYEQYF. The chain couples TRBV3-1 to TRBJ2-7; D perhaps matches TRBD1 (5 bases). Germline values: CDR1 LGHDT, CDR2 YNNKEL (reference sequence). The CDR3 length is 14 residues. Trimming cost V 2 bases and J 3 bases, with 11 bases left between them.

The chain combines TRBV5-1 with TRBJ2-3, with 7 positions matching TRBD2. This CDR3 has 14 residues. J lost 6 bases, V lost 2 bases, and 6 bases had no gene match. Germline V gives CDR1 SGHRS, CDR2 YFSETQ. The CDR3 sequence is CASSFRLGRDTQYF. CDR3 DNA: TGCGCCAGCAGCTTTCGTCTCGGGAGGGATACGCAGTATTTT.

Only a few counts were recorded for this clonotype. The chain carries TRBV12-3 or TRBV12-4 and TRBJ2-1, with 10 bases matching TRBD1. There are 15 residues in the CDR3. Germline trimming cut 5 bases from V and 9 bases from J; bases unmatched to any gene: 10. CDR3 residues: CASSTGTGDLAEQFF. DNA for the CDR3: TGTGCCAGCAGTACCGGGACAGGGGATCTCGCTGAGCAGTTCTTC.